These 29 T cell receptor beta chains were all obtained from the same sample, sequenced in a study of T cells in Graves' hyperthyroidism and ophthalmopathy. Amplification of TCR beta CDR3 regions used RNA as the template. The study used the HTBI primer set for a first-round RT-PCR of the TCR CDR3. Each CDR3 protein is one row after TCRdb ran MiXCR on the multiplex PCR reads. The sample consists of fewer than 300,000 distinct CDR3 sequences, around 15% of them appearing once. Sequenced: blood. The receptors come from a woman between 50 and 59 years old with Graves' hyperthyroidism that later progressed to Graves' ophthalmopathy.

The chain links TRBV19 to TRBJ2-1; tentative D call: TRBD1 (6 bases). From germline, CDR1 is LNHDA and CDR2 SQIVND (reference sequence). The CDR3 covers 14 residues. V lost 4 bases, J lost 2 bases, and 9 bases lay in between. The DNA of the CDR3 is TGTGCCAGTAGTACAGGGGCGACCTACAATGAGCAGTTCTTC. As protein: CASSTGATYNEQFF.

This clonotype was counted ten times or more. The rearrangement joins TRBV2 to TRBJ2-1; TRBD2 matches at 11 bases. The CDR3 length is 18 residues. V shed 1 base and J 3 bases; nucleotides not matched to a gene: 8. From germline, CDR1 is SNHLY and CDR2 FYNNEI. The CDR3 is CASSEGYWTSGLYNEQFF. Here the CDR3 DNA reads TGTGCCAGCAGTGAAGGGTACTGGACTAGCGGGCTCTACAATGAGCAGTTCTTC.

Points on this clonotype: A read error may be the cause here, since a much bigger clone is one base away. J is TRBJ1-1 and V is TRBV28; D is uncertain. CDR1 MDHEN and CDR2 SYDVKM come from the germline V gene. The length of the CDR3 is 12 residues. In DNA form, the CDR3 reads TGTGCCAGCAGTTTCAGGAACACTGAAGCTCTCTTT. Encoded protein: CASSFRNTEALF.

This clonotype was seen a handful of times. The chain joins TRBV29-1 to TRBJ2-6, with D perhaps assigned TRBD1 or TRBD2 (5 bases each). The V end was cut by 4 bases, the J end by 3 bases, with 10 bases between. Germline V gene data show CDR1 as SQVTM and CDR2 as ANQGSEA. This CDR3 has 14 residues. CDR3 amino acids: CSVGNGGGANVLTF. CDR3 nucleotides: TGCAGCGTTGGAAATGGGGGTGGGGCCAACGTCCTGACTTTC.

This clonotype showed up just a few times. This sequence joins TRBV4-2 and TRBJ2-7, with a weak D call TRBD2 (6 bases). V gave up 5 bases and J gave up 1 base, with 15 bases separating them. The CDR3 spans 15 residues. From germline, CDR1 is LGHNA and CDR2 YNFKEQ. The CDR3 coding sequence is TGTGCCAGCAGCGAACGTCGGGACTGGTCCTACGAGCAGTACTTC. This encodes CASSERRDWSYEQYF.

The J gene is TRBJ2-1, the V gene TRBV9, with 7 bases matching TRBD1. The CDR3 covers 15 residues. V was clipped by 4 bases and J by 4 bases; unmatched bases: 8. Looked up from germline, CDR1 is SGDLS and CDR2 is YYNGEE. CDR3 coding DNA: TGTGCCAGCAGCTTTGCCGGGACAGAGTACAATGAGCAGTTCTTC. Translating gives CASSFAGTEYNEQFF.

This clonotype was recorded at least ten times. CDR3 sequence (DNA): TGCAGTGCTAGACCACGTTCGGGACAGGGCTACACCGGGGAGCTGTTTTTT. This sequence encodes CSARPRSGQGYTGELFF. The genes are TRBV20-1 and TRBJ2-2; TRBD1 agrees at 9 bases. J was trimmed by 3 bases and V by 2 bases; bases with no gene match: 10. The CDR3 has 17 amino acids. Germline V gene lookup returns CDR1 DFQATT and CDR2 SNEGSKA (reference sequence).

This clonotype was observed a handful of times. The chain joins TRBV30 to TRBJ2-5, with D possibly being TRBD1 (5 bases). The CDR3 has 17 residues. The V gene lost 2 bases and the J gene lost 5 bases, with 24 bases spanning the gap. Germline lookup yields CDR1 GTSNPN and CDR2 SVGIG (reference sequence). The chain's CDR3 is CAWSKSQGGGRRETQYF. CDR3 nucleotide sequence: TGTGCCTGGAGTAAGAGCCAGGGTGGCGGCCGAAGGGAGACCCAGTACTTC.

This clonotype was recorded at least ten times. This chain's CDR3 is CASSQRPLGEQYF. Written as DNA, the CDR3 is TGTGCCAGCAGCCAAAGACCTCTCGGTGAGCAGTACTTC. The chain uses TRBV3-1 and TRBJ2-7, with D unresolved. V was clipped by 2 bases and J by 7 bases, with 12 bases between them. The germline V gene encodes CDR1 LGHDT and CDR2 YNNKEL (reference sequence). The CDR3 sequence is 13 residues long.

This clonotype was picked up many times. The rearrangement links TRBV30 to TRBJ1-1; TRBD1 aligns across 9 bases. J lost 5 bases, V lost 3 bases, and 4 bases had no gene match. From germline, CDR1 is GTSNPN and CDR2 SVGIG (reference sequence). The CDR3 loop spans 13 amino acids. The CDR3, as DNA: TGTGCCTGGAGCCGGGACAGGGAGACTGAAGCTTTCTTT. It is translated as CAWSRDRETEAFF.

This clonotype turned up a few times. The gene calls are TRBV20-1 and TRBJ2-7; the D call may be TRBD1 or TRBD2 (6 bases each). CDR1 and CDR2 from the germline V gene are DFQATT and SNEGSKA (reference sequence). The V and J ends lost 6 bases and 0 bases respectively, with 21 bases between them. The CDR3 length is 16 residues. CDR3 in DNA: TGCAGTGCACCGGGGGCCGGGGCCCGCCGCTCCTACGAGCAGTACTTC. Translating it yields CSAPGAGARRSYEQYF.

The table lists this clonotype with a count of one. A single base separates this from a much larger clone, so it may be a read error. This rearrangement joins TRBV6-2 or TRBV6-3 to TRBJ1-1; D is ambiguous. Germline assignment: CDR1 MNHEY and CDR2 SVGEGT. This CDR3 comprises 11 residues. V was cut by 5 bases and J by 6 bases, with 7 bases left in between. The CDR3 spells CASSENAEAFF. CDR3 bases: TGTGCCAGCAGTGAAAACGCTGAAGCTTTCTTT.

The rearrangement uses TRBV6-1 and TRBJ2-7, with a weak D call TRBD2 (6 bases). V was clipped by 6 bases and J by 0 bases, with 9 bases between them. Germline loops: CDR1 MNHNS, CDR2 SASEGT. The CDR3 contains 13 residues. Here the CDR3 DNA reads TGTGCCAGCAGAGGTAGCGGCTCCTACGAGCAGTACTTC. It specifies CASRGSGSYEQYF.

This clonotype has a handful of counts. This chain uses TRBV20-1 with TRBJ1-2; D is perhaps TRBD1 (5 bases). This CDR3 comprises 13 residues. V was pared by 0 bases and J by 5 bases, with 10 bases between. The germline V gene has CDR1 DFQATT and CDR2 SNEGSKA (reference sequence). CDR3 protein: CSAREGREYGYTF. CDR3 nucleotide sequence: TGCAGTGCTAGAGAGGGCAGGGAATATGGCTACACCTTC.

This chain connects TRBV27 to TRBJ2-2; 10 bases line up with TRBD2. The CDR3 has 15 amino acids. The junction had 9 bases not matched to a gene; V was cut back by 7 bases and J by 7 bases. The germline gives CDR1 MNHEY, CDR2 SMNVEV (reference sequence). CDR3 sequence: CASTPGLADYGELFF. CDR3 coding DNA: TGTGCCAGCACCCCAGGACTAGCGGATTACGGGGAGCTGTTTTTT.

The rearrangement links TRBV6-1 to TRBJ1-3, with 7 bases that match TRBD1. Germline V gives CDR1 MNHNS, CDR2 SASEGT. The CDR3 is made up of 16 amino acids. V was pared by 3 bases and J by 0 bases, with 5 bases of the junction left unmatched. CDR3 coding DNA: TGTGCCAGCAGTGAGCGACAGGGCCCCTCTGGAAACACCATATATTTT. Its protein product is CASSERQGPSGNTIYF.

This clonotype was counted ten times or more. V usage is TRBV3-1 and J usage is TRBJ2-7; D gene ambiguous. Germline CDR1 reads LGHDT; CDR2 reads YNNKEL (reference sequence). This CDR3 comprises 12 residues. The V end was cut by 4 bases, the J end by 2 bases, with 6 bases between. The CDR3 DNA reads TGTGCCAGCAGCCGATTTGCCTACGAGCAGTACTTC. Translation gives CASSRFAYEQYF.

This chain uses TRBV19 with TRBJ1-2; 12 bases are a match to TRBD1. Germline loops: CDR1 LNHDA, CDR2 SQIVND (reference sequence). The CDR3 is 16 residues long. Unmatched junction bases numbered 8, after V lost 3 bases and J lost 6 bases. CDR3 sequence (DNA): TGTGCCAGTAGTATCCGGGACAGGGGGCCTGCGAATGGCTACACCTTC. It is translated as CASSIRDRGPANGYTF.

The chain joins TRBV20-1 to TRBJ1-2, with D perhaps matching TRBD1 (6 bases). CDR1 is DFQATT and CDR2 is SNEGSKA in the germline V gene (reference sequence). Trimming removed 6 bases from V and 5 bases from J, with 19 bases in between. CDR3 size: 14 residues. CDR3 sequence: CSAENRAFGYGYTF. The CDR3 bases are TGCAGTGCGGAGAACAGGGCCTTTGGGTATGGCTACACCTTC.

This clonotype showed up many times. The chain couples TRBV5-5 to TRBJ2-7, with TRBD1 matching 7 bases. The CDR3 has 14 amino acids. Unmatched junction bases numbered 10, after V lost 4 bases and J lost 6 bases. Germline loops: CDR1 SGHKS, CDR2 YYEKEE (reference sequence). For the CDR3, the DNA is TGTGCCAGCAGCCTAAACTACAGGGGAAGCGAGCAGTACTTC. Translation gives CASSLNYRGSEQYF.

In this sample, this clonotype turned up a few times. This chain joins TRBV19 and TRBJ2-5; 8 bases fit TRBD2. V dropped 9 bases and J dropped 6; count of bases not matched to a gene: 6. CDR3 length equals 12 residues. Looked up from germline, CDR1 is LNHDA and CDR2 is SQIVND (reference sequence). CDR3 DNA: TGTGCCAGCAGAGCGGGAGACAAGACCCAGTACTTC. Translated, it gives CASRAGDKTQYF.

This clonotype occurred many times. V usage is TRBV27 and J usage is TRBJ2-7; unclear D gene. This CDR3 comprises 14 residues. Trimming left V 1 base short and J 3 bases short, with 10 bases between. The germline V gene has CDR1 MNHEY and CDR2 SMNVEV (reference sequence). In DNA, the CDR3 is TGTGCCAGCAGTTTATGGGATACGGGCTACGAGCAGTACTTC. Its protein product is CASSLWDTGYEQYF.

Many counts were recorded for this clonotype. This chain uses TRBV6-1 with TRBJ2-3, with 10 bases identical to TRBD2. Trimming removed 5 bases from V and 6 bases from J; junction bases left unmatched: 8. CDR1 and CDR2 (germline): MNHNS, SASEGT. The CDR3 loop spans 15 amino acids. CDR3 loop: CASSYGLAVGDTQYF. CDR3 bases: TGTGCCAGCAGTTACGGACTAGCGGTTGGCGATACGCAGTATTTT.

The table lists this clonotype with many counts. The chain combines TRBV12-3 or TRBV12-4 with TRBJ2-1, with 7 positions matching TRBD2. The CDR3 extends over 14 amino acids. Unmatched junction bases numbered 4, after V lost 1 base and J lost 7 bases. The CDR3 loop is CASSLVLAANEQFF. CDR3 sequence (DNA): TGTGCCAGCAGTTTAGTCCTAGCGGCGAATGAGCAGTTCTTC.

The rearrangement uses TRBV9 and TRBJ2-1; the D gene is possibly TRBD1 (6 bases). Trimming left V 0 bases short and J 3 bases short, with 19 bases between. Germline V gene lookup returns CDR1 SGDLS and CDR2 YYNGEE. This CDR3 comprises 18 residues. The CDR3 sequence: CASSVAPSRGSLYNEQFF. The CDR3 DNA reads TGTGCCAGCAGCGTAGCTCCGTCTAGGGGGAGCCTCTACAATGAGCAGTTCTTC.

This clonotype was seen a few times. This rearrangement joins TRBV18 to TRBJ1-5; D call uncertain. CDR1 KGHSH and CDR2 LQKENI come from the germline V gene. The V end was cut by 6 bases, the J end by 9 bases, with 15 bases between. This CDR3 comprises 13 residues. The CDR3 nucleotides read TGTGCCAGCTCCCCCGGCCCGTCGACGCCCCAGCATTTT. Residues: CASSPGPSTPQHF.

This clonotype counts as medium-sized (0.01 to 0.1%). The rearrangement uses TRBV28 and TRBJ1-5; possibly TRBD1 for D (5 bases). The germline gives CDR1 MDHEN, CDR2 SYDVKM. CDR3 length: 16 residues. The V end lost 4 bases, the J end lost 7 bases, and 20 bases lay between the germline ends. The CDR3 loop is CASSSPGQGGGQPQHF. CDR3 in DNA: TGTGCCAGCAGTTCCCCGGGGCAGGGCGGCGGACAGCCCCAGCATTTT.

As to this clonotype: Since a much larger clone is just one base distant, this may be a read error. The chain carries TRBV28 and TRBJ1-1; 7 bases are shared with TRBD1. Germline V CDR1 and CDR2: MDHEN, SYDVKM. This CDR3 contains 14 residues. The CDR3 region is CAGSFRDSNTEAFF. The CDR3 coding sequence is TGTGCCGGCAGTTTTCGGGACAGCAACACTGAAGCTTTCTTT.

Many counts were recorded for this clonotype. The V gene is TRBV6-6, the J gene TRBJ1-5; the D gene is possibly TRBD1 (5 bases). The CDR3 is 13 residues long. V lost 0 bases and J 10 bases, leaving 10 bases between the germline ends. CDR1 is MNHNY, CDR2 SVGAGI, per germline (reference sequence). Here the CDR3 reads CASSYSGGLPQHF. As DNA, the CDR3 is TGTGCCAGCAGTTACTCGGGGGGGTTACCCCAGCATTTT.